The T cell receptor (beta chain) described here comes from a study of OX40 agonist ivuxolimab in advanced cancers. Concerning this clone: Its antigen is unidentified.

Study results and caveats: The study found that CD8+ T cells averaged more expanded clones than CD4+.

Profiled with immunoSEQ multiplex PCR; TCRdb holds only in-frame clones, not every one. The sample includes tens of thousands of clones, about 88% of them seen just once. J was trimmed by 5 bases and V by 9 bases; bases with no gene match: 8. The CDR3 contains 13 residues. Germline CDR1 reads ENHRY; CDR2 reads SYGVKD. The chain joins TRBV10-3 to TRBJ1-1; 8 bases are a match to TRBD1. This clonotype originated in an adult with an advanced solid tumor such as melanoma, head and neck, liver or kidney cancer. Specimen: CD4+ or CD8+ T cells sorted from blood, collected in a trial of the OX40 agonist ivuxolimab. DNA of the CDR3: TGTGCCATGGGACAGGAAGGTGGAACTGAAGCTTTCTTT. It translates to CAMGQEGGTEAFF.